This section outlines one TCR beta chain sequence together with its context. Its antigen is currently not known. Base-call qualities are not available, and no considerably larger clone is one nucleotide away. The record originates from a study of CD8 T cells in ankylosing spondylitis (dated by TCRdb to about 2017). Some background on the complete study: The study set out to find disease-linked TCR variants by profiling T cell receptor beta repertoires in ankylosing spondylitis patients and healthy donors. The whole study cohort included about a hundred healthy donors and over 20 ankylosing spondylitis patients. Peripheral blood was sampled, and synovial fluid was also collected from ankylosing spondylitis patients.

Instrument on record: Illumina HiSeq 2500. TCR beta libraries were prepared by quantitative 5'-RACE with molecular barcodes. The study's own analysis went as follows. A new computational method based on a probabilistic model of VDJ rearrangement was used to identify disease-linked TCR variants. Starting from the raw public reads, TCRdb applied fastp trimming at Q25, assembled clones with MiXCR and retained in-frame beta chains. Each entry is one CDR3 protein sequence, shown with its most common DNA and genes. What appears here as the V and J calls and clone size reflects TCRdb's work, not the paper's. The sample table lists around 33,000 distinct CDR3 sequences, about 7% of them with a count of one. The ten largest clones represent roughly 10% of the sample. General study outcomes and caveats: Some TCR beta motif variants had previously been reported in synovial fluid and blood of reactive arthritis patients, which suggested common disease-initiation mechanisms. The disease-linked clones were reported to be significantly enriched in matched synovial fluid samples from ankylosing spondylitis patients. A CD8+ phenotype was shown by the disease-linked clones, which were found at relatively low frequencies in peripheral blood. Blood from ankylosing spondylitis patients appeared to be characterized by a TCR beta motif composed of about eight highly homologous amino acid variants.

CDR1 and CDR2 are read off the germline V gene as SGHDN and FVKESK. V gives up 1 base and J gives up 5 bases, and the segment between their germline ends measures 14 bases. The CDR3 holds 15 amino acids from the cysteine to the phenylalanine. The kept DNA is CDR3 alone, 45 bases in frame from the first base. The clonotype originates from a male donor with ankylosing spondylitis or in good health (not recorded which). Specimen: blood, either unsorted or a sorted T cell fraction (not recorded which). The chain was built from TRBV14 and TRBJ2-5; the D gene could be TRBD1 or TRBD2, each one agreeing over 5 bases. CDR3 region: CASSQAPTEGETQYF. The sequenced DNA: TGTGCCAGCAGCCAAGCTCCAACAGAGGGGGAGACCCAGTACTTC.